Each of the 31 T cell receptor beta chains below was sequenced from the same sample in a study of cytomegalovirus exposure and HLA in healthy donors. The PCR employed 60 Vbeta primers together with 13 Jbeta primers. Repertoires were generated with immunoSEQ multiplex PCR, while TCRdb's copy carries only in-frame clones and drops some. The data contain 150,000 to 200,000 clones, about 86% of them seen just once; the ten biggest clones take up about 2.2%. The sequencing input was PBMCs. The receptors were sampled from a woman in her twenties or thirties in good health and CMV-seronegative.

CDR3 in DNA: TGCGCCAGCAGCCAAGATTTCGTTACGGTAAGCGGCACTGAAGCTTTCTTT. Protein: CASSQDFVTVSGTEAFF. The rearrangement joins TRBV4-3 to TRBJ1-1; no clear D. The CDR3 extends over 17 amino acids. The V gene lost 0 bases and the J gene lost 4 bases, with 18 bases spanning the gap. CDR1 is LGHNA and CDR2 is YSLEER in the germline V gene.

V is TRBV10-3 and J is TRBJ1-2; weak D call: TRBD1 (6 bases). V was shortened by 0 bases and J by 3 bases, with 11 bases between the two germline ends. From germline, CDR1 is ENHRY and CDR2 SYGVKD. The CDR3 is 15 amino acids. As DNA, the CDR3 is TGTGCCATCAGTGAGTCTCTGGACAGCTACTATGGCTACACCTTC. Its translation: CAISESLDSYYGYTF.

CDR3: CASSGTGSTDTQYF. The CDR3 DNA reads TGTGCCAGCAGCGGGACAGGGAGCACAGATACGCAGTATTTT. The chain couples TRBV7-7 to TRBJ2-3; 9 bases are shared with TRBD1. The CDR3 is 14 residues long. CDR1 and CDR2 from the germline V gene are SSHAT and FNYEAQ (reference sequence). Losses at the gene ends were 5 bases for V and 0 bases for J; bases not matched to a gene: 0.

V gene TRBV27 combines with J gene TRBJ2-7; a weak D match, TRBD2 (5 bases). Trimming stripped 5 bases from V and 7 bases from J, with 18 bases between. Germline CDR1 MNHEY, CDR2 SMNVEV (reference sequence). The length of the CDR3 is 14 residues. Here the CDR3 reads CASSLRDNILEQYF. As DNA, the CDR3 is TGTGCCAGCAGTCTCCGGGATAATATCCTAGAGCAGTACTTC.

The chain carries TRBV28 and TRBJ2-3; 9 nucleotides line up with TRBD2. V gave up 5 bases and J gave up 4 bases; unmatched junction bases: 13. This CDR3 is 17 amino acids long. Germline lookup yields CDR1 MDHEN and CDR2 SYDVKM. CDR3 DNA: TGTGCCAGCAGTGGGAGGGCGGGGGGGCGTGGCGCAGATACGCAGTATTTT. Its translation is CASSGRAGGRGADTQYF. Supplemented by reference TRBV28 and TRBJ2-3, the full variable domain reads DVKVTQSSRYLVKRTGEKVFLECVQDMDHENMFWYRQDPGLGLRLIYFSYDVKMKEKGDIPEGYSVSREKKERFSLILESASTNQTSMYLCASSGRAGGRGADTQYFGPGTRLTVL.

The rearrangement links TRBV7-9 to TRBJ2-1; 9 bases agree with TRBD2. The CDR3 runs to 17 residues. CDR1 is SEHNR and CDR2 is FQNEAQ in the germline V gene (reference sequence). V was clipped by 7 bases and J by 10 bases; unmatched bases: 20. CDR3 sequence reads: CASTYRVVAGVVREQFF. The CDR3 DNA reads TGTGCCAGCACCTATAGGGTGGTAGCGGGAGTTGTACGGGAGCAGTTCTTC.

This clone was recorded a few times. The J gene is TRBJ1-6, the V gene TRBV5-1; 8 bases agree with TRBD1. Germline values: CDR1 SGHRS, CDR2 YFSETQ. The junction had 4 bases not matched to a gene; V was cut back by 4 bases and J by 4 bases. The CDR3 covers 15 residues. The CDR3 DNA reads TGCGCCAGCAGCACAGGGGGGAGTTATAATTCACCCCTCCACTTT. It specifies CASSTGGSYNSPLHF.

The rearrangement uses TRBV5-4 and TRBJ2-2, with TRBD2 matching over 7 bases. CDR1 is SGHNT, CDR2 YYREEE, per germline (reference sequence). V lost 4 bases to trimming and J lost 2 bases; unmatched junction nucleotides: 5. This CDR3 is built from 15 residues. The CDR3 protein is CASSAASGNTGELFF. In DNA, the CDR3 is TGTGCCAGCAGCGCGGCTAGCGGTAACACCGGGGAGCTGTTTTTT.

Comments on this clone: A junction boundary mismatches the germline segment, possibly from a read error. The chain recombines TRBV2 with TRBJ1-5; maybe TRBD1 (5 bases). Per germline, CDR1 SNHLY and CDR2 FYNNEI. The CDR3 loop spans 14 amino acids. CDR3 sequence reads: CAGRADGGLSPQHF. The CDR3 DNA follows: TGTGCCGGCAGAGCGGACGGGGGTCTCTCGCCCCAGCATTTT.

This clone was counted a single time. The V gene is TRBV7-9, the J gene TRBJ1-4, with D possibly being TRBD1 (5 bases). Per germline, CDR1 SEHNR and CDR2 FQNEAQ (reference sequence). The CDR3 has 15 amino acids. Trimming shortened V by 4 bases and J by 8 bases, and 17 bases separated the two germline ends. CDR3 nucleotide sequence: TGTGCCAGCAGCTCCCCCTCGCAGGGTGGAGAAAAACTGTTTTTT. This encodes CASSSPSQGGEKLFF.

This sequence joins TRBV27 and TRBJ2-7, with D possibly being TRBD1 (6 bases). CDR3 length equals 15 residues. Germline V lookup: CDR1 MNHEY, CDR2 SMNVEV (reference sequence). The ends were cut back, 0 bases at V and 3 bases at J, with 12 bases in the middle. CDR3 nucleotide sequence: TGTGCCAGCAGTTTATCGTCAGGGGTTTACTACGAGCAGTACTTC. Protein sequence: CASSLSSGVYYEQYF.

The CDR3 DNA follows: TGTGCCACCAGCAGAAACACAGAAGATTCACCCCTCCACTTT. It is translated as CATSRNTEDSPLHF. The V and J genes are TRBV15 and TRBJ1-6; D unclear. From germline, CDR1 is LNHNV and CDR2 YYDKDF (reference sequence). The CDR3 totals 14 residues. V was shortened by 2 bases and J by 8 bases, with 10 bases between the two germline ends.

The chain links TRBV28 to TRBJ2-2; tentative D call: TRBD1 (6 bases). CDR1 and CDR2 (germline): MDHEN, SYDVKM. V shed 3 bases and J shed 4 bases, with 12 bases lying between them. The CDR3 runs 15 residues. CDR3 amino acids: CASSFRQGSTGELFF. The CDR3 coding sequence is TGTGCCAGCAGTTTTAGGCAGGGGAGCACCGGGGAGCTGTTTTTT.

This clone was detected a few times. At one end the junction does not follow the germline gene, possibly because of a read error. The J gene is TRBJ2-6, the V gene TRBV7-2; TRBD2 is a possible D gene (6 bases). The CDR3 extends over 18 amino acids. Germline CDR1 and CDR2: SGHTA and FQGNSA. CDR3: CASSFLYGTASGANGLTF. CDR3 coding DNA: TGTGCCAGCAGCTTCCTATACGGGACTGCATCTGGGGCCAACGGCCTGACTTTC. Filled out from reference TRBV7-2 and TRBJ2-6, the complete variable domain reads GAGVSQSPSNKVTEKGKDVELRCDPISGHTALYWYRQSLGQGLEFLIYFQGNSAPDKSGLPSDRFSAERTGGSVSTLTIQRTQQEDSAVYLCASSFLYGTASGANGLTFGAGSRLTVL.

The CDR3 loop is CASSPYSNQPQHF. The CDR3, as DNA: TGTGCCAGCAGTCCCTATAGCAATCAGCCCCAGCATTTT. The chain couples TRBV6-4 to TRBJ1-5; the D is unclear. The CDR3 runs 13 residues. V lost 5 bases and J lost 0, with 5 bases in between. Germline lookup yields CDR1 MRHNA and CDR2 SNTAGT.

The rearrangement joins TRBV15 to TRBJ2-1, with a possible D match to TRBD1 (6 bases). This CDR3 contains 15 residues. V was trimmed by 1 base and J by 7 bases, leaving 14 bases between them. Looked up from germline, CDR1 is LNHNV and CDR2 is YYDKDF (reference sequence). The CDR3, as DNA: TGTGCCACCAGCAGAGCCGAAACAGGGAAAAATGAGCAGTTCTTC. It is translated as CATSRAETGKNEQFF.

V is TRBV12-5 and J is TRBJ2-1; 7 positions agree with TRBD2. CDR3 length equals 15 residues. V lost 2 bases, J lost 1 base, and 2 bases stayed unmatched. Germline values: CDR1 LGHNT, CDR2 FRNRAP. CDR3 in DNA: TGTGCTAGTGGTTTGCATAGCGGGTCCTACAATGAGCAGTTCTTC. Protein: CASGLHSGSYNEQFF.

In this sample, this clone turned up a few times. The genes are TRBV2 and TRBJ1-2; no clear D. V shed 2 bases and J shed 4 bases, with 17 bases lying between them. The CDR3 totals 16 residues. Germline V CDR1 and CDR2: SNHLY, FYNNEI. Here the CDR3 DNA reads TGTGCCAGCAGTGAACAGAAGGGCATAGCGGGCTATGGCTACACCTTC. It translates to CASSEQKGIAGYGYTF. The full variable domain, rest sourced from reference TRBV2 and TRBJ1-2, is EPEVTQTPSHQVTQMGQEVILRCVPISNHLYFYWYRQILGQKVEFLVSFYNNEISEKSEIFDDQFSVERPDGSNFTLKIRSTKLEDSAMYFCASSEQKGIAGYGYTFGSGTRLTVV.

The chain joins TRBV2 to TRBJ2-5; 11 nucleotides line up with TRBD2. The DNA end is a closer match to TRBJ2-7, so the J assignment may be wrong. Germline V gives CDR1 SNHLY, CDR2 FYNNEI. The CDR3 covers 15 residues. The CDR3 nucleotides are TGTGCCAGCACCCCGGGACTAGCGGATTCCTACGAGCAGTACTTC. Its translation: CASTPGLADSYEQYF.

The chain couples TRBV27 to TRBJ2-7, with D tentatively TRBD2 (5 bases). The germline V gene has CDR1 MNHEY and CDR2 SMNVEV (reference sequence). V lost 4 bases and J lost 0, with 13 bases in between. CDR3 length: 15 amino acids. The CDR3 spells CASSYGNHNSYEQYF. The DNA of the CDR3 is TGTGCCAGCAGTTACGGGAACCACAACTCCTACGAGCAGTACTTC.

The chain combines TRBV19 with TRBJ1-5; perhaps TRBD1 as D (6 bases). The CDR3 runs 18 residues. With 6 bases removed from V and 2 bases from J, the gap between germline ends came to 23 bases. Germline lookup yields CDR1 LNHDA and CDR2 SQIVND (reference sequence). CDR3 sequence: CASSLQGELVMGNQPQHF. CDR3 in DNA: TGTGCCAGTAGCCTACAGGGAGAGTTGGTTATGGGCAATCAGCCCCAGCATTTT.

The CDR3 region has the DNA TGTGCCAGTACGGTCCGACCGACAGGCGCCTTTGGCTACACCTTC. This gives the protein CASTVRPTGAFGYTF. V is TRBV19 and J is TRBJ1-2, with D possibly being TRBD1 (6 bases). V lost 7 bases, J lost 7 bases, and 22 bases lay in between. The V gene's germline CDR1 is LNHDA and CDR2 SQIVND (reference sequence). The CDR3 has 15 amino acids.

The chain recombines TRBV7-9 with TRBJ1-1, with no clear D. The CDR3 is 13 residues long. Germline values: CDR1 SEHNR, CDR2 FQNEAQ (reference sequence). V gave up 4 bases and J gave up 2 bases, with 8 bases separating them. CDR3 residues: CASSSTPNTEAFF. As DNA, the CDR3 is TGTGCCAGCAGCTCGACACCCAACACTGAAGCTTTCTTT.

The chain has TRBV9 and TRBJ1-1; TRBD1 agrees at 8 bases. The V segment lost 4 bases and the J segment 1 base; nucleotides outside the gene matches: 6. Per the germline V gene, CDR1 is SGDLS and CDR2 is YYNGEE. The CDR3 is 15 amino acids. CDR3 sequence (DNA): TGTGCCAGCAGCTCTCGGACAGGGAAGAACACTGAAGCTTTCTTT. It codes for CASSSRTGKNTEAFF.

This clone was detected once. The CDR3 sequence is CSATETGDYEQYF. The DNA of the CDR3 is TGCAGCGCCACGGAAACAGGGGACTACGAGCAGTACTTC. This chain joins TRBV29-1 and TRBJ2-7, with TRBD1 identical over 7 bases. The CDR3 runs to 13 residues. The trim removed 7 bases at V and 3 bases at J, leaving 9 bases unmatched. From germline, CDR1 is SQVTM and CDR2 ANQGSEA.

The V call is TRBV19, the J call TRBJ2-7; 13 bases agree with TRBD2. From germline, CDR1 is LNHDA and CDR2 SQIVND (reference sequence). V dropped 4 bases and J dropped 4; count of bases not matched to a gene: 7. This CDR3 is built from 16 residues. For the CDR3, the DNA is TGTGCCAGTAGTAGCGGGACTAGCGGGACGGGGTACGAGCAGTACTTC. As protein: CASSSGTSGTGYEQYF. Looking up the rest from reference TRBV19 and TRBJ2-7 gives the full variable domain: DGGITQSPKYLFRKEGQNVTLSCEQNLNHDAMYWYRQDPGQGLRLIYYSQIVNDFQKGDIAEGYSVSREKKESFPLTVTSAQKNPTAFYLCASSSGTSGTGYEQYFGPGTRLTVT.

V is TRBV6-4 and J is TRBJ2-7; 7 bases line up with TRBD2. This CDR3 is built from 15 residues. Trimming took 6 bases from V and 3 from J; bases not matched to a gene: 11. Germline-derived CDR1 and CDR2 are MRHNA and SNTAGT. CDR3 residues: CASSEILAPIYEQYF. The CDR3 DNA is TGTGCCAGCAGCGAGATACTAGCGCCGATCTACGAGCAGTACTTC.

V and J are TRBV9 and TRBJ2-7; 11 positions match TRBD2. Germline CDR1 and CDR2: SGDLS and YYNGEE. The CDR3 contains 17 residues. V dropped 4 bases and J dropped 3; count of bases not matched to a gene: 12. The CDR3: CASSPVAGGPFIYEQYF. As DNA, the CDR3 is TGTGCCAGCAGCCCGGTAGCGGGAGGGCCTTTTATCTACGAGCAGTACTTC.

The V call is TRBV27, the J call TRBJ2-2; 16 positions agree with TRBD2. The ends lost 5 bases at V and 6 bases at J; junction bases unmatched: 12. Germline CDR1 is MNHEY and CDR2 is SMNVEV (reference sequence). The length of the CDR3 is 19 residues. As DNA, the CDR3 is TGTGCCAGCAGTAGGAGGACCCCCGGGACTAGCGGGAGGGCCGGGGAGCTGTTTTTT. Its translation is CASSRRTPGTSGRAGELFF.

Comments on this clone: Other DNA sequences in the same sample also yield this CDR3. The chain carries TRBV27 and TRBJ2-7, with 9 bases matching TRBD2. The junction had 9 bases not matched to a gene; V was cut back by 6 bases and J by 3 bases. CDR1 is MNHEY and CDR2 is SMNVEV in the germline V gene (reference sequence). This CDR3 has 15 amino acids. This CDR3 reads CASSPAGTSSYEQYF. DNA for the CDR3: TGTGCCAGCAGCCCAGCCGGGACTAGCAGCTACGAGCAGTACTTC.

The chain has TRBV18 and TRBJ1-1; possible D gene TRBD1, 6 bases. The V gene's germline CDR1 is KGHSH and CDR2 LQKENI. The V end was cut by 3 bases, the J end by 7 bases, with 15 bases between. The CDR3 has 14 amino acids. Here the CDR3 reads CASSPSSGGFEAFF. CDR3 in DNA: TGTGCCAGCTCACCGTCTTCGGGGGGCTTTGAAGCTTTCTTT.